This T cell receptor beta chain was captured by sequencing in a study of vaccination effects on CD4 cells after COVID-19. About the study: BNT162b2 vaccine or mRNA-1273 vaccine was given to participants in two doses. The culture medium for 1.5 million to 2.5 million PBMC per well included 8.5 to 10 IU/ml IL-2 and about 9.9 ug/ml peptides.

This CDR3 contains 13 residues. V was clipped by 9 bases and J by 8 bases, with 17 bases between them. Germline CDR1 and CDR2: MNHEY and SMNVEV (reference sequence). Study results and caveats: Convalescent patients were scarce in the study, and it lacked early post-infection timepoints.

Investigators separated out CD4+ T cells once around 10 days of culture had passed. This clone was recorded a few times. Its antigen remains unidentified. This table comes from immunoSEQ multiplex PCR, and its TCRdb copy is limited to in-frame clones, with some not included. The table lists tens of thousands of clones, approximately 78% of them singletons. The chain couples TRBV27 to TRBJ1-5; D is unclear. This receptor was identified in a human donor who had a prior SARS-CoV-2 infection. Sequences were derived from CD4+ T cells from PBMCs cultured without peptide, sampled before COVID-19 vaccination. The CDR3 here is CASALRRSEPQHF. In DNA, the CDR3 is TGTGCCAGTGCCTTACGGAGATCGGAGCCCCAGCATTTT.